The rows below give T cell receptor beta chains drawn from one sample of a study of cytotoxic CD8 clonotypes in ibrutinib-treated CLL. Assay used: immunoSEQ multiplex PCR; TCRdb lists only in-frame clones, some missing. Of about 63,000 clones in the sample, over 60% are singletons; the top ten hold roughly 45%. The sequencing here drew on PBMCs, taken after 12 months of ibrutinib treatment. The receptors here all came from a human donor with chronic lymphocytic leukemia. Each CDR3 is given with its conserved first and last residue. The order of the fields is CDR3 protein, CDR3 DNA, clone size, V gene, J gene, CDR3 length, D gene. The D gene is left open where the match is weak. Size tells how often a clone was seen (once, few, many) or the class of an expanded clone, and some rows leave it out.

CASSFAREETQYF	TGTGCCAGCAGCTTTGCCAGGGAAGAGACCCAGTACTTC	once	TRBV11-1	TRBJ2-5	13	.
CASSQARRGTVGTTDTQYF	TGTGCCAGCAGCCAAGCTAGGAGGGGGACAGTGGGGACGACAGATACGCAGTATTTT	.	TRBV7-2	TRBJ2-3	19	.
CARTQSGIDQPQHF	TGTGCCAGAACTCAGTCCGGGATCGATCAGCCCCAGCATTTT	.	TRBV5-4	TRBJ1-5	14	.
CASSTGGSDTGELFF	TGTGCCAGTAGTACCGGGGGTTCCGACACCGGGGAGCTGTTTTTT	few	TRBV19	TRBJ2-2	15	.
CASSQGQTYEQYF	TGTGCCAGCAGCCAGGGACAAACCTACGAGCAGTACTTC	.	TRBV28	TRBJ2-7	13	.
CASSGRARLFF	TGCGCCAGCAGCGGCCGGGCCCGGCTGTTTTTT	.	TRBV5-1	TRBJ2-2	11	.
CAIRWQGNTEAFF	TGTGCCATCAGGTGGCAGGGGAACACTGAAGCTTTCTTT	.	TRBV10-3	TRBJ1-1	13	.
CASSQSGTGVSEKLFF	TGTGCCAGCAGCCAATCCGGGACAGGGGTTTCCGAAAAACTGTTTTTT	few	TRBV14	TRBJ1-4	16	TRBD1
CASSRQEQGEAFF	TGTGCCAGTAGTAGACAGGAACAGGGTGAAGCTTTCTTT	.	TRBV19	TRBJ1-1	13	.
CASSVARARSDTQYF	TGTGCCAGCAGCGTAGCTCGGGCCAGGTCGGATACGCAGTATTTT	.	TRBV9	TRBJ2-3	15	.
CASSLGHRGGGNTIYF	TGCGCCAGCAGCTTGGGCCACAGGGGTGGTGGAAACACCATATATTTT	few	TRBV5-1	TRBJ1-3	16	TRBD1
CASSEERTSGTDTQYF	TGTGCCAGCAGCGAGGAGCGGACTAGCGGCACAGATACGCAGTATTTT	.	TRBV9	TRBJ2-3	16	TRBD2
CACMGQGGNTIYF	TGTGCCTGTATGGGACAGGGAGGAAACACCATATATTTT	.	TRBV30	TRBJ1-3	13	TRBD1
CAWSVPTGDHSNQPQHF	TGTGCCTGGAGTGTACCAACAGGGGACCATAGCAATCAGCCCCAGCATTTT	.	TRBV30	TRBJ1-5	17	TRBD1
CASSLTPTGTSLDEQFF	TGTGCCAGCAGTTTAACACCCACCGGGACTAGCTTAGATGAGCAGTTCTTC	.	TRBV27	TRBJ2-1	17	TRBD2
CASSPRGVALTGELFF	TGTGCCAGCTCACCACGAGGAGTAGCCCTCACCGGGGAGCTGTTTTTT	.	TRBV18	TRBJ2-2	16	.
CASSLGQGLAQPQHF	TGTGCCAGCAGCTTAGGGCAGGGGTTGGCTCAGCCCCAGCATTTT	.	TRBV11-2	TRBJ1-5	15	.
CASSPEMNTEAFF	TGCGCCAGCAGCCCAGAGATGAACACTGAAGCTTTCTTT	.	TRBV5-1	TRBJ1-1	13	.
CASSDRVSTGELFF	TGTGCCAGCAGTGACAGGGTTAGCACCGGGGAGCTGTTTTTT	.	TRBV6-1	TRBJ2-2	14	.